This TCR beta chain comes out of a study of blood T cells in healthy people across ages. A second PCR of about 7 to 11 cycles used a sample-barcoded 5' primer and a J-beta primer mix. TCRdb re-called the 5' RACE reads with MiXCR, one entry per CDR3 protein. This repertoire shows hundreds of thousands of distinct CDR3 sequences, 32% found once; its top ten account for just over 15%. Isolation of PBMCs gave at least 6.5 million cells per sample. Germline CDR1 MNHEY, CDR2 SVGEGT. This CDR3 region has 18 residues. Notes on the study in general: When set beside aged donors, long-lived donors presented more naive CD4+ cells and higher diversity. Donor CMV infection status was unknown, possibly confounding age-related changes in expanded clonotypes.

A note on this clonotype: As yet, its antigen is unknown. A much larger clonotype is one base distant, so this may be a read error.

The TCR was taken from a woman of 80 years or more in good health. Sequencing used blood. The chain recombines TRBV6-2 or TRBV6-3 with TRBJ2-1; 13 positions agree with TRBD2. The DNA of the CDR3 is TGTGCCAGCAGGGTGACTAGCGGGGGGTACAGTAGGTACAATGAGCCGTTCTTC. It encodes CASRVTSGGYSRYNEPFF.